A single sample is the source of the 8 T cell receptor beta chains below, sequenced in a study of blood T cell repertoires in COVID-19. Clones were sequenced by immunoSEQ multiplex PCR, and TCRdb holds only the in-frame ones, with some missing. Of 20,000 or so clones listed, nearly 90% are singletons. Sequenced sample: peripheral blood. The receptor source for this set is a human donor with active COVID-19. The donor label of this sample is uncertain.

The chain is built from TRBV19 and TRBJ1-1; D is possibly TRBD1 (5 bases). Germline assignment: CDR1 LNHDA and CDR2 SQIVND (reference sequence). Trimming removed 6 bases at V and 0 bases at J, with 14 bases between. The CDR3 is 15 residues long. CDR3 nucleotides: TGTGCCAGTAGCAGTCGACAGATAATGAACACTGAAGCTTTCTTT. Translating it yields CASSSRQIMNTEAFF.

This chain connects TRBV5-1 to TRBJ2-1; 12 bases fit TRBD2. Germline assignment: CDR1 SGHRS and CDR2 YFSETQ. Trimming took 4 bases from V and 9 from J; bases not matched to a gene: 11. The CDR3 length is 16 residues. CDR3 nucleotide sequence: TGCGCCAGCAGCGAGACTAGCGGGAGCCGCTTAGGTGAGCAGTTCTTC. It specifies CASSETSGSRLGEQFF.

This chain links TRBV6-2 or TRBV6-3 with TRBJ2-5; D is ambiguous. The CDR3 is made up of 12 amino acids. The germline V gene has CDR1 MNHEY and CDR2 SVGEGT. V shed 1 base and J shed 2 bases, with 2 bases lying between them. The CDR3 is CASSYLQETQYF. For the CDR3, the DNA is TGTGCCAGCAGTTACTTACAAGAGACCCAGTACTTC.

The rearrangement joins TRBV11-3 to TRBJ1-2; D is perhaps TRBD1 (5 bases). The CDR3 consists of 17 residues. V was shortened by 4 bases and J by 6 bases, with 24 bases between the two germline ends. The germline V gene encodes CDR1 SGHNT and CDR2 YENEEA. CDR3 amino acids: CASSSYPELGQGDGYTF. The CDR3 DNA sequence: TGTGCCAGCAGCTCTTACCCTGAGCTGGGGCAGGGCGATGGCTACACCTTC.

The CDR3 nucleotides are TGCGCCAGCAGCTTGGATACAGGGCGCGGCTATGGCTACACCTTC. This codes for CASSLDTGRGYGYTF. This sequence joins TRBV5-1 and TRBJ1-2; maybe TRBD1 (6 bases). The length of the CDR3 is 15 residues. Between the trimmed V and J ends, which lost 0 bases and 4 bases, there was a span of 13 bases. Per germline, CDR1 SGHRS and CDR2 YFSETQ.

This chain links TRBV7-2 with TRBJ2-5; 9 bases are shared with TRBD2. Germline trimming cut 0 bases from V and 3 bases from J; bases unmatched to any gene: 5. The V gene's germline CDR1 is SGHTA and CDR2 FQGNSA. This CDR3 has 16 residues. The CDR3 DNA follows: TGTGCCAGCAGCTTAGCGGTGACTAGCGGAAAAGAGACCCAGTACTTC. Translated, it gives CASSLAVTSGKETQYF.

CDR3 residues: CASSLGPRAQYF. CDR3 bases: TGTGCCAGCAGCTTAGGCCCCAGGGCCCAGTACTTC. V is TRBV6-2 or TRBV6-3 and J is TRBJ2-5; TRBD1 is a possible D gene (5 bases). The CDR3 sequence is 12 residues long. Germline values: CDR1 MNHEY, CDR2 SVGEGT. The V end was cut by 6 bases, the J end by 9 bases, with 14 bases between.

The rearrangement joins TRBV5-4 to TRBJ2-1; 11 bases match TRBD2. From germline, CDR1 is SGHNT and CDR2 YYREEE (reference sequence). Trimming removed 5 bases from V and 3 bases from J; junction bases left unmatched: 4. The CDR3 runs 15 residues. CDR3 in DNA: TGTGCCAGCAGTCCGGGACTAGCGGTCTACAATGAGCAGTTCTTC. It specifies CASSPGLAVYNEQFF.